This T cell receptor beta chain was sequenced in a study of blood T cell repertoires in COVID-19. The V gene lost 0 bases and the J gene lost 5 bases, with 9 bases spanning the gap. Germline V gives CDR1 SGHRS, CDR2 YFSETQ. This CDR3 region has 14 residues. Assay: immunoSEQ multiplex PCR; the TCRdb copy retains only in-frame clones and omits some. The sample records roughly 65,000 clones, around nine tenths being singletons. The chain uses TRBV5-1 and TRBJ2-1; D remains ambiguous. Sequencing input: peripheral blood. The TCR was taken from a woman in her sixties with acute or convalescent COVID-19. The CDR3 DNA sequence: TGCGCCAGCAGCTTGGATCAGGTAAACAATGAGCAGTTCTTC. This codes for CASSLDQVNNEQFF.